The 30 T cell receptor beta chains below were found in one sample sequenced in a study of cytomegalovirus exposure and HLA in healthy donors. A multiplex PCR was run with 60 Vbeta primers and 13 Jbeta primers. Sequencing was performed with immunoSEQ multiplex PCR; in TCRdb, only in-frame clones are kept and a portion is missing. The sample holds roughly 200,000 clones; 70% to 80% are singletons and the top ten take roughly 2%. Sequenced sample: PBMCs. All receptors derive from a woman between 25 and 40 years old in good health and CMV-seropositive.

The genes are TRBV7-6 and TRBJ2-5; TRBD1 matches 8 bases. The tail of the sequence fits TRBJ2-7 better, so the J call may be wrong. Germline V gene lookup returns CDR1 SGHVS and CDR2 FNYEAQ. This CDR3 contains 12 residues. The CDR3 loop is CASSKTGAEQYF. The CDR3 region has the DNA TGTGCCAGCAGCAAGACAGGGGCCGAGCAGTACTTC.

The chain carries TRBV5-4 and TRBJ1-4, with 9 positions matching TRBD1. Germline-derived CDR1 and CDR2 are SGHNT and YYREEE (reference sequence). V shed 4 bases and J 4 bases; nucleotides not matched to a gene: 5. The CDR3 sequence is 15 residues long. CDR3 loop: CASSRRTGDNEKLFF. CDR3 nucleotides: TGTGCCAGCAGCAGGCGGACAGGGGATAATGAAAAACTGTTTTTT.

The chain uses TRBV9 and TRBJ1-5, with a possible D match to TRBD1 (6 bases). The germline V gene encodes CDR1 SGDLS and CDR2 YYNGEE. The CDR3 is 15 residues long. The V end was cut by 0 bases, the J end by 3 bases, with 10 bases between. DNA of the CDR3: TGTGCCAGCAGCGTAGCTTGGGACATCAATCAGCCCCAGCATTTT. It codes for CASSVAWDINQPQHF.

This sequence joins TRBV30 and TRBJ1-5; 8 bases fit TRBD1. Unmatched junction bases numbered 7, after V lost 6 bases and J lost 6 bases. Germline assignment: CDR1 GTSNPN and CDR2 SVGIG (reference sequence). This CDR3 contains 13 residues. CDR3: CACGQGSIQPQHF. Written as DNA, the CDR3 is TGTGCCTGTGGACAGGGCAGTATTCAGCCCCAGCATTTT.

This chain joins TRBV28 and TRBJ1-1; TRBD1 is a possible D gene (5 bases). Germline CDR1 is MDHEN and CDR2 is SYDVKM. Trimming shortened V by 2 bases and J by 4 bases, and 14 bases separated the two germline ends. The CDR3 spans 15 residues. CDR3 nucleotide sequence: TGTGCCAGCAGTTTAGGAAAGGGGCGCGGCACTGAAGCTTTCTTT. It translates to CASSLGKGRGTEAFF.

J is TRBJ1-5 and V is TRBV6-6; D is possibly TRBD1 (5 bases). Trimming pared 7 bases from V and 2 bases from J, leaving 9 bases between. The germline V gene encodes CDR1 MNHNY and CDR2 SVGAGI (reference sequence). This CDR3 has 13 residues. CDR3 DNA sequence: TGTGCCAGCACCCCGGGGGGCAATCAGCCCCAGCATTTT. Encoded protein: CASTPGGNQPQHF.

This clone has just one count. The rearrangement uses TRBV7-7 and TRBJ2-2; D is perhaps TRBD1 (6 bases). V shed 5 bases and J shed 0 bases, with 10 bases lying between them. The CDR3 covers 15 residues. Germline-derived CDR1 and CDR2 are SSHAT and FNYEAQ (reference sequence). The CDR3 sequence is CASSPGTTNTGELFF. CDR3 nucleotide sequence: TGTGCCAGCAGCCCCGGGACAACGAACACCGGGGAGCTGTTTTTT.

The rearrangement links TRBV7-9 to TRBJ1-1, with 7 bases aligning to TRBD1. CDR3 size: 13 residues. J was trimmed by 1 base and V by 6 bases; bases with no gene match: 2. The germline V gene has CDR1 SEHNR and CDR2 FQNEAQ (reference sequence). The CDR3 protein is CASRRTGNTEAFF. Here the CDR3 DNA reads TGTGCCAGCAGAAGGACAGGGAACACTGAAGCTTTCTTT.

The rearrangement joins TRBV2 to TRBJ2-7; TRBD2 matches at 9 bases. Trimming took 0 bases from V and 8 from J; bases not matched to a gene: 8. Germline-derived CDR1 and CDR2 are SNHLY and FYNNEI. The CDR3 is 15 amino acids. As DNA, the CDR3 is TGTGCCAGCAGTGAAGCAAGTGGGCGGGGGGGAAAGCAGTACTTC. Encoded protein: CASSEASGRGGKQYF.

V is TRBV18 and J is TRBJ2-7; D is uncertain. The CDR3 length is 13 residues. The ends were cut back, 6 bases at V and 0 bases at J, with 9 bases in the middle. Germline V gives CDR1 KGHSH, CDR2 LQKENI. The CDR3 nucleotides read TGTGCCAGCTCCGCCCCCAGCTCCTACGAGCAGTACTTC. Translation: CASSAPSSYEQYF.

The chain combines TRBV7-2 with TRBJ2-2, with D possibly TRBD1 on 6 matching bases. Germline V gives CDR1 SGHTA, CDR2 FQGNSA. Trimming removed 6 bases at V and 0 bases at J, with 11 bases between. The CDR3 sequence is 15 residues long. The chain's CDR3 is CASRSEGANTGELFF. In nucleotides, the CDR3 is TGTGCCAGCAGGTCCGAGGGGGCGAACACCGGGGAGCTGTTTTTT.

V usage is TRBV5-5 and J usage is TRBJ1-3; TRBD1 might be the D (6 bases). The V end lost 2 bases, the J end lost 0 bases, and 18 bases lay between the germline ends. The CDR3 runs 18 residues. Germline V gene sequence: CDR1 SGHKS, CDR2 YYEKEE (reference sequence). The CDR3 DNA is TGTGCCAGCAGCTTAACGGGCGGGGGGGCCAGCTCTGGAAACACCATATATTTT. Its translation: CASSLTGGGASSGNTIYF.

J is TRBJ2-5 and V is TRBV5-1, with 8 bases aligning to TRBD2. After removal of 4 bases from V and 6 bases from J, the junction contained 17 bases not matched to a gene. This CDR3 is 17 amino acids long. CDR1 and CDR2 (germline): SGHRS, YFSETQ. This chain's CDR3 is CASSPMSGRGDIKTQYF. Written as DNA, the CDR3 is TGCGCCAGCAGCCCGATGTCTGGGCGGGGGGATATAAAGACCCAGTACTTC.

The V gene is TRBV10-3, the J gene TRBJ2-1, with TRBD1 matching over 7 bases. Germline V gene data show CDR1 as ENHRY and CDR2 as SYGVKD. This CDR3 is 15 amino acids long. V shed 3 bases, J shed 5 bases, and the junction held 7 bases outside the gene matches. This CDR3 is CAISEEGTVDNEQFF. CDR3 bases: TGTGCCATCAGTGAAGAGGGGACAGTTGACAATGAGCAGTTCTTC.

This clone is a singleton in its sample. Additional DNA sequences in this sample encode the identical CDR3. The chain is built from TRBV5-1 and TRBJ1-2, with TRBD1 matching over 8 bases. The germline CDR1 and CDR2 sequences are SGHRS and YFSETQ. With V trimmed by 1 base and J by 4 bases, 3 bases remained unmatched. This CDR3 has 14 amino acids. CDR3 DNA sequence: TGCGCCAGCAGCTTGTTAACAGGGGGCTATGGCTACACCTTC. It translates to CASSLLTGGYGYTF.

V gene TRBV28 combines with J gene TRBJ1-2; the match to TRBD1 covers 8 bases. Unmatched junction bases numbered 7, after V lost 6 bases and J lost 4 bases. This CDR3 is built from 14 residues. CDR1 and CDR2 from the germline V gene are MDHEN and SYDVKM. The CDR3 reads CASSPGQGFYGYTF. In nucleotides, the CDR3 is TGTGCCAGCAGCCCTGGACAGGGATTCTATGGCTACACCTTC.

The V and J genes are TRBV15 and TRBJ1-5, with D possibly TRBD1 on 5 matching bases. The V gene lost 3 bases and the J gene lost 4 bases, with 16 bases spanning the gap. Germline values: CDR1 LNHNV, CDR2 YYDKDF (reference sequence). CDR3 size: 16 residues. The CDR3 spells CATSRGPGVRNQPQHF. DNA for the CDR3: TGTGCCACCAGCAGGGGCCCGGGGGTTCGGAATCAGCCCCAGCATTTT.

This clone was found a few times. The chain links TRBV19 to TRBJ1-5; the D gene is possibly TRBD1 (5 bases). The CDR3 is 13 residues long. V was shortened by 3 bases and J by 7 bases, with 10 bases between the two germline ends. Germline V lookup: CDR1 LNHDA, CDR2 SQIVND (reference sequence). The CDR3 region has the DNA TGTGCCAGTAGTATGGGGGGTGGCCAGCCCCAGCATTTT. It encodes CASSMGGGQPQHF.

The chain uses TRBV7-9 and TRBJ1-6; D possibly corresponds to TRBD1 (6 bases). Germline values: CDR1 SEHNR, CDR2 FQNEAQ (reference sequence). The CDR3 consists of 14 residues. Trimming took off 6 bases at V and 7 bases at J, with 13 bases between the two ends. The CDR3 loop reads CASRSIQGNSPLHF. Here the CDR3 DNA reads TGTGCCAGCAGATCGATCCAGGGGAATTCACCCCTCCACTTT.

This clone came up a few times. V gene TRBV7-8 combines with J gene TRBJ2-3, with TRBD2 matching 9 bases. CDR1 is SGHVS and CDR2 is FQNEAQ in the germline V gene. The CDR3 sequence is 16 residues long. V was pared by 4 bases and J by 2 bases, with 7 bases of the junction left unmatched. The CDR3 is CASSYLAGALTDTQYF. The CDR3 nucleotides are TGTGCCAGCAGCTACTTAGCGGGAGCCCTCACAGATACGCAGTATTTT.

The CDR3 nucleotides are TGTGCCAGCACTCTAAACGTAGCGGGAGGGGGCGAGCAGTACTTC. As protein: CASTLNVAGGGEQYF. The rearrangement uses TRBV28 and TRBJ2-7, with TRBD2 matching 11 bases. This CDR3 has 15 amino acids. The germline V gene encodes CDR1 MDHEN and CDR2 SYDVKM. V trimming: 7 bases; J trimming: 6 bases; junction bases outside the gene matches: 11.

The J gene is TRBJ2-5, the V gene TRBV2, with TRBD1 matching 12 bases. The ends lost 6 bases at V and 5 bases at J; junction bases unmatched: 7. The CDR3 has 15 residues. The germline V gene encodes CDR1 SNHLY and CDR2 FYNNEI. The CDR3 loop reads CASRDRDRGLETQYF. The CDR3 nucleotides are TGTGCCAGCAGGGACCGGGACAGGGGGCTGGAGACCCAGTACTTC.

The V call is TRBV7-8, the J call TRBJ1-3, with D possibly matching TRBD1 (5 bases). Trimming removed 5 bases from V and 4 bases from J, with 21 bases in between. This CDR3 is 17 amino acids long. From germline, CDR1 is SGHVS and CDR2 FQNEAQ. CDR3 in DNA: TGTGCCAGCAGCCGGGGGACGGGAGACGTTGACGGAAACACCATATATTTT. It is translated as CASSRGTGDVDGNTIYF.

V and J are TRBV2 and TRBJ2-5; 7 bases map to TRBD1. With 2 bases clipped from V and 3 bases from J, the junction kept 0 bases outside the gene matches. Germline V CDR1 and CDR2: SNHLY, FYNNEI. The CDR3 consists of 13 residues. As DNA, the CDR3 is TGTGCCAGCAGTGAACAGGGGGAAGAGACCCAGTACTTC. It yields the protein CASSEQGEETQYF.

CDR3 sequence reads: CATSRGTSGRKDTQYF. The CDR3 bases are TGTGCCACCAGCAGAGGGACTAGCGGGAGGAAAGATACGCAGTATTTT. The chain employs TRBV15 and TRBJ2-3, with 14 positions matching TRBD2. V was clipped by 1 base and J by 5 bases; unmatched bases: 2. Germline V CDR1 and CDR2: LNHNV, YYDKDF (reference sequence). The length of the CDR3 is 16 residues.

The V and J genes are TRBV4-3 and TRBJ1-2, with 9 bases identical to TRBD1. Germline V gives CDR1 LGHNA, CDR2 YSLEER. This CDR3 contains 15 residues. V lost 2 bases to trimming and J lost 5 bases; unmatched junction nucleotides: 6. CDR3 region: CASSQTGGAGYGYTF. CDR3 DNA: TGCGCCAGCAGCCAAACAGGGGGCGCAGGATATGGCTACACCTTC.

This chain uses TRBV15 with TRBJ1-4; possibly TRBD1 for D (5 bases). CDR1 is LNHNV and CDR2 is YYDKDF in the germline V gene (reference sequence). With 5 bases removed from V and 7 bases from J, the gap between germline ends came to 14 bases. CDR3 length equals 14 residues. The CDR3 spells CATSVPGGSEKLFF. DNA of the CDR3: TGTGCCACCAGCGTTCCTGGGGGGAGTGAAAAACTGTTTTTT.

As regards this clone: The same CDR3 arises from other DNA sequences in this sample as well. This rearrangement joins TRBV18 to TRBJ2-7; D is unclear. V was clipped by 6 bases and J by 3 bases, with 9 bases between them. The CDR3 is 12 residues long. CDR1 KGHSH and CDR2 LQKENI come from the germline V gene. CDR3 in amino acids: CASSPAGYEQYF. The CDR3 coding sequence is TGTGCCAGCTCGCCTGCAGGCTACGAGCAGTACTTC.

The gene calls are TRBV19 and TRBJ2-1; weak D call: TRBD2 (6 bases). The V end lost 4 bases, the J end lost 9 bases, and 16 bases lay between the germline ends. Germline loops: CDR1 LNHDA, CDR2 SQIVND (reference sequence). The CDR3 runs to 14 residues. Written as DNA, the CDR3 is TGTGCCAGTAGTACGGGGCGGGATGGTTCTGAGCAGTTCTTC. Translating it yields CASSTGRDGSEQFF.

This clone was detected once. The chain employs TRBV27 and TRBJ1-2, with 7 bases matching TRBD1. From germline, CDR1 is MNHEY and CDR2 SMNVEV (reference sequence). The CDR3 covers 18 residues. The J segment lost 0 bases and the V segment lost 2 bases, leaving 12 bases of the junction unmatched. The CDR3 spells CASSLRRIPGGTNYGYTF. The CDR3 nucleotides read TGTGCCAGCAGTTTAAGAAGAATACCAGGGGGGACTAACTATGGCTACACCTTC.